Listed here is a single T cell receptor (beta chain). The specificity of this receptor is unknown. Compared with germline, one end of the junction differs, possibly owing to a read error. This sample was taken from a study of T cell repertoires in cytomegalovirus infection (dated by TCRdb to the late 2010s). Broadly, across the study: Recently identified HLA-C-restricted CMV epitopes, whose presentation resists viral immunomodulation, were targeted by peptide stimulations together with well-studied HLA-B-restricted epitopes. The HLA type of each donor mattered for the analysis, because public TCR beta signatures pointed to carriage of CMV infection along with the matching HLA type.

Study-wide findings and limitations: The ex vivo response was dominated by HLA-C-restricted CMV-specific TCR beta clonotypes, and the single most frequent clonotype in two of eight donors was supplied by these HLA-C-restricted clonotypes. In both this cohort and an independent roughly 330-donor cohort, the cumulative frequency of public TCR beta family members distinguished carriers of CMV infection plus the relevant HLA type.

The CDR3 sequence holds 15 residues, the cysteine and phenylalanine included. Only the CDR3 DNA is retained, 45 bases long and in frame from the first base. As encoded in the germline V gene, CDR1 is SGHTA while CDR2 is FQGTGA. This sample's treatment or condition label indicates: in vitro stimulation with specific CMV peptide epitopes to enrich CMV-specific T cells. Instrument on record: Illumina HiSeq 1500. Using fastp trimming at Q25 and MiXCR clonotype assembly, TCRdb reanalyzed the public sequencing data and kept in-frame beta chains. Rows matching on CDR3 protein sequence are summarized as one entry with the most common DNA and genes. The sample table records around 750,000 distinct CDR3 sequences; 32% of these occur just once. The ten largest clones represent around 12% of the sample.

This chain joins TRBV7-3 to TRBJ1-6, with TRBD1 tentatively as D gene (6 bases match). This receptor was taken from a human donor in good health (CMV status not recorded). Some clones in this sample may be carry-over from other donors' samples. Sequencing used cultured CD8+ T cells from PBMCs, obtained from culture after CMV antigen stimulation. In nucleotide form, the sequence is TGTGCCAGCGGCTTAAGAGGCGGGGGGCATTCACCCCTCCACTTT. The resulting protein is CASGLRGGGHSPLHF. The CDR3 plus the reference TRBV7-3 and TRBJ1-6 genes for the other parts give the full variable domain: GAGVSQTPSNKVTEKGKYVELRCDPISGHTALYWYRQSLGQGPEFLIYFQGTGAADDSGLPNDRFFAVRPEGSVSTLKIQRTERGDSAVYLCASGLRGGGHSPLHFGNGTRLTVT.